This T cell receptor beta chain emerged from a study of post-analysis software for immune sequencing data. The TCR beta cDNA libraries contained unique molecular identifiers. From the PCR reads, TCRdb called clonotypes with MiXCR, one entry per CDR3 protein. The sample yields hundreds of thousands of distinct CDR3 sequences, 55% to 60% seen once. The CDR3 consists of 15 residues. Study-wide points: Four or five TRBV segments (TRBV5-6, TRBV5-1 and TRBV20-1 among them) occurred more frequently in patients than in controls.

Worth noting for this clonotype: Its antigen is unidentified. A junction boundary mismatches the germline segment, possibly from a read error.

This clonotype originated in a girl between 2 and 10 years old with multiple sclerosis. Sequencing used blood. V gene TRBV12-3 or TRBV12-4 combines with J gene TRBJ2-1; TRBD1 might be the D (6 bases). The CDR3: CASSGGVSSYNERFF. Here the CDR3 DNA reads TGTGCCAGCAGTGGGGGCGTTAGCTCCTACAATGAGCGGTTCTTC.